Listed below are T cell receptor beta chains from one sample, sequenced in a study of cytomegalovirus exposure and HLA in healthy donors. Profiling relied on immunoSEQ multiplex PCR, and the TCRdb table lists in-frame clones only, not all of them. The table shows 150,000 to 200,000 clones, with around 68% occurring only once. The sequencing input was PBMCs. These receptors came from a man between 40 and 49 years old in good health and CMV-seronegative. Both conserved end residues are trimmed from each CDR3.

v_call: TRBV7-9; j_call: TRBJ2-2; cdr3_aa: SSSLGVSLDIYTGELF
v_call: TRBV28; j_call: TRBJ1-3; cdr3_aa: ASSEMGDWGTPDTIY
v_call: TRBV5-4; j_call: TRBJ2-3; cdr3_aa: ASSSPSGSTDTQY
v_call: TRBV9; j_call: TRBJ2-5; cdr3_aa: ASSEGTSDFFETQY
v_call: TRBV7-9; j_call: TRBJ2-7; cdr3_aa: ASSLNSVGEQY
v_call: TRBV28; j_call: TRBJ1-1; cdr3_aa: ASSLIRVLNTEAF
v_call: TRBV28; j_call: TRBJ1-5; cdr3_aa: ASSQPGTGSQPQH
v_call: TRBV6-6; j_call: TRBJ2-7; cdr3_aa: ASRVGTSGNYEQY
v_call: TRBV9; j_call: TRBJ2-2; cdr3_aa: ASSVAVAANTGELF
v_call: TRBV19; j_call: TRBJ2-2; cdr3_aa: ASSTTGTGGAQVGELF
v_call: TRBV7-2; j_call: TRBJ2-7; cdr3_aa: ASSFKYRDEQY
v_call: TRBV11-2; j_call: TRBJ2-7; cdr3_aa: ASSLSGRPPNEQY
v_call: TRBV29-1; j_call: TRBJ1-1; cdr3_aa: SVEKGTGAF
v_call: TRBV4-1; j_call: TRBJ1-2; cdr3_aa: ASSQDQGRQHYGYT
v_call: TRBV6-5; j_call: TRBJ2-5; cdr3_aa: ASRLSGAEETQY
v_call: TRBV4-3; j_call: TRBJ2-7; cdr3_aa: ASSQEASGSYEQY
v_call: TRBV7-3; j_call: TRBJ2-7; cdr3_aa: ASSIGLYNEQY
v_call: TRBV6-5; j_call: TRBJ1-5; cdr3_aa: ASREGQQINQPQH
v_call: TRBV2; j_call: TRBJ2-1; cdr3_aa: ASSWGLAGGPGNEQF
v_call: TRBV30; j_call: TRBJ1-6; cdr3_aa: AWSRGLSSYNSPLH
v_call: TRBV7-2; j_call: TRBJ2-7; cdr3_aa: ASSLAGGPDEQY
v_call: TRBV5-4; j_call: TRBJ1-3; cdr3_aa: ASSPTGGSGNTIY
v_call: TRBV2; j_call: TRBJ2-5; cdr3_aa: ASSRREGTQY
v_call: TRBV6-5; j_call: TRBJ2-5; cdr3_aa: ASSSGETQY
v_call: TRBV19; j_call: TRBJ1-5; cdr3_aa: ASSLDRVGQPQH
v_call: TRBV6-5; j_call: TRBJ2-7; cdr3_aa: ASTFSGSIYEQY